This passage covers 20 T cell receptor beta chains from one sample sequenced in a study of T cells after yellow fever vaccination. TCRdb called the 5' RACE reads again in MiXCR, with one record for every CDR3 protein. The table records some 220,000 distinct CDR3 sequences, 3.2% of them present only once. Sequencing was performed on CD4+ T cells sorted from PBMCs, taken 10 days after the yellow fever booster vaccination. Receptor source: a man aged 18 to 35 who received the YFV17D yellow fever vaccine.

This clonotype has ten or more counts. This chain uses TRBV4-3 with TRBJ2-7; perhaps TRBD1 as D (6 bases). V lost 2 bases to trimming and J lost 0 bases, with 8 bases between them. The CDR3 totals 14 residues. The germline V gene has CDR1 LGHNA and CDR2 YSLEER. The DNA for the CDR3 is TGCGCCAGCAGCCAAAGGGACACCTCCTACGAGCAGTACTTC. Protein product: CASSQRDTSYEQYF.

V is TRBV6-5 and J is TRBJ1-1, with D tentatively TRBD1 (5 bases). Trimming shortened V by 7 bases and J by 8 bases, and 17 bases separated the two germline ends. The CDR3 length is 13 residues. The V gene's germline CDR1 is MNHEY and CDR2 SVGAGI. The CDR3 protein is CASNDPGDSEAFF. The CDR3 DNA sequence: TGTGCCAGCAACGACCCGGGGGACTCAGAAGCTTTCTTT.

The chain is built from TRBV7-2 and TRBJ1-2; the D gene is possibly TRBD1 (5 bases). V was trimmed by 5 bases and J by 4 bases, leaving 14 bases between them. Germline assignment: CDR1 SGHTA and CDR2 FQGNSA. This CDR3 spans 14 amino acids. CDR3 in DNA: TGTGCCAGCAGCCCGGGGCAGGAGCCCTATGGCTACACCTTC. Protein product: CASSPGQEPYGYTF.

V is TRBV4-3 and J is TRBJ2-1, with TRBD2 identical over 10 bases. The trim removed 4 bases at V and 0 bases at J, leaving 3 bases unmatched. There are 16 residues in the CDR3. Germline CDR1 is LGHNA and CDR2 is YSLEER. CDR3 DNA: TGCGCCAGCAGCCTTATAGCGGGGGGCTCCTACAATGAGCAGTTCTTC. Amino acid sequence: CASSLIAGGSYNEQFF.

As concerns this clonotype: Given a much more abundant clone one base away, this may be a read error. The chain is built from TRBV20-1 and TRBJ2-7; D gene unclear. The J call may be wrong; the DNA end is better matched by TRBJ2-1. The CDR3 extends over 14 amino acids. The germline V gene has CDR1 DFQATT and CDR2 SNEGSKA (reference sequence). The CDR3 here is CSASSIDRSYEQFF. In DNA form, the CDR3 reads TGCAGTGCTAGTAGTATCGATCGGTCCTACGAGCAGTTCTTC.

A few counts support this clonotype. The chain employs TRBV30 and TRBJ1-5; D is possibly TRBD1 (5 bases). The V and J ends lost 6 bases and 5 bases respectively, with 11 bases between them. The germline V gene encodes CDR1 GTSNPN and CDR2 SVGIG (reference sequence). This CDR3 spans 12 amino acids. The CDR3 here is CACGTGDQPQHF. DNA for the CDR3: TGTGCCTGCGGGACGGGTGATCAGCCCCAGCATTTT.

This clonotype appeared a few times. The J gene is TRBJ2-2, the V gene TRBV5-1; D remains unclear. Trimming removed 0 bases at V and 4 bases at J, with 4 bases between. This CDR3 spans 13 amino acids. Germline loops: CDR1 SGHRS, CDR2 YFSETQ. The chain's CDR3 is CASSLEITGELFF. The CDR3 DNA follows: TGCGCCAGCAGCTTGGAAATCACCGGGGAGCTGTTTTTT. Filled out from reference TRBV5-1 and TRBJ2-2, the complete variable domain reads KAGVTQTPRYLIKTRGQQVTLSCSPISGHRSVSWYQQTPGQGLQFLFEYFSETQRNKGNFPGRFSGRQFSNSRSEMNVSTLELGDSALYLCASSLEITGELFFGEGSRLTVL.

This clonotype was seen at least ten times. J is TRBJ1-5 and V is TRBV5-1, with TRBD1 as a possible D gene (6 bases). There are 13 residues in the CDR3. CDR1 is SGHRS, CDR2 YFSETQ, per germline. Trimming cost V 0 bases and J 8 bases, with 9 bases left between them. CDR3 in amino acids: CASSLEGGEPQHF. CDR3 in DNA: TGCGCCAGCAGCTTGGAGGGGGGCGAGCCCCAGCATTTT.

The chain joins TRBV7-8 to TRBJ2-7, with TRBD1 matching 7 bases. V lost 6 bases, J lost 4 bases, and 12 bases stayed unmatched. The CDR3 totals 15 residues. From germline, CDR1 is SGHVS and CDR2 FQNEAQ. CDR3: CASSAYSRGKYEQYV. In DNA form, the CDR3 reads TGTGCCAGCAGTGCTTATAGCAGGGGGAAGTACGAGCAGTACGTC.

This clonotype was recorded at least ten times. The chain joins TRBV18 to TRBJ2-2; D not certain. The CDR3 extends over 16 amino acids. Looked up from germline, CDR1 is KGHSH and CDR2 is LQKENI. V was shortened by 1 base and J by 0 bases, with 9 bases between the two germline ends. The CDR3 region is CASSPQAPANTGELFF. The CDR3, as DNA: TGTGCCAGCTCACCACAAGCCCCGGCGAACACCGGGGAGCTGTTTTTT.

This clonotype has at least ten counts. This sequence joins TRBV5-5 and TRBJ1-5; D not certain. The CDR3 covers 14 residues. The ends were cut back, 1 base at V and 6 bases at J, with 11 bases in the middle. Germline V CDR1 and CDR2: SGHKS, YYEKEE (reference sequence). CDR3 region: CASSLRGTGQPQHF. Here the CDR3 DNA reads TGTGCCAGCAGCTTGCGGGGAACGGGTCAGCCCCAGCATTTT.

The chain is built from TRBV19 and TRBJ2-5; D possibly corresponds to TRBD1 (5 bases). V was clipped by 10 bases and J by 4 bases, with 16 bases between them. CDR1 and CDR2 from the germline V gene are LNHDA and SQIVND (reference sequence). CDR3 length: 13 residues. The CDR3 bases are TGTGCCACGGCAGGGCGAAGGGGAGAGACCCAGTACTTC. It yields the protein CATAGRRGETQYF. The entire variable domain, with the rest obtained from reference TRBV19 and TRBJ2-5, is as follows: DGGITQSPKYLFRKEGQNVTLSCEQNLNHDAMYWYRQDPGQGLRLIYYSQIVNDFQKGDIAEGYSVSREKKESFPLTVTSAQKNPTAFYLCATAGRRGETQYFGPGTRLLVL.

This clonotype was found a few times. This rearrangement joins TRBV25-1 to TRBJ2-3, with 10 positions matching TRBD2. CDR3 length equals 14 residues. Germline V gives CDR1 MGHDK, CDR2 SYGVNS. J lost 4 bases, V lost 6 bases, and 4 bases had no gene match. The CDR3 sequence is CASSTSGDADTQYF. CDR3 nucleotide sequence: TGTGCCAGCAGCACTAGCGGGGATGCAGATACGCAGTATTTT.

A few counts support this clonotype. The CDR3 DNA reads as TGTGCCAGCAGCTTTCTACAGGGTACTAGGAATGAGCAGTTCTTC. Translated, it gives CASSFLQGTRNEQFF. The rearrangement joins TRBV11-1 to TRBJ2-1; TRBD1 is a possible D gene (6 bases). Looked up from germline, CDR1 is SGHAT and CDR2 is FQDESV (reference sequence). The CDR3 is 15 residues long. V was clipped by 3 bases and J by 7 bases, with 16 bases between them.

This clonotype showed up just a few times. The chain carries TRBV7-6 and TRBJ1-2; maybe TRBD1 (6 bases). Per the germline V gene, CDR1 is SGHVS and CDR2 is FNYEAQ. This CDR3 spans 15 amino acids. Trimming took 5 bases from V and 8 from J, leaving 21 bases between them. CDR3 in DNA: TGTGCCAGCAGCCCCGCTGAGGGGGGACTATGGGGCTACACCTTC. Amino acids: CASSPAEGGLWGYTF.

The table lists this clonotype with many counts. The chain combines TRBV4-2 with TRBJ2-3; D assignment may be TRBD1 or TRBD2 (6 bases each). Germline lookup yields CDR1 LGHNA and CDR2 YNFKEQ. The CDR3 consists of 14 residues. V lost 4 bases and J lost 8, with 16 bases in between. The CDR3 DNA reads TGTGCCAGCAGCCGGGACAAGGGAGCGGGTACGCAGTATTTT. Its translation: CASSRDKGAGTQYF.

In regard to this clonotype: This may be a read error, as it is one base from a much larger clone. The chain couples TRBV28 to TRBJ2-3, with a weak D call TRBD1 (5 bases). Trimming removed 6 bases from V and 3 bases from J, with 16 bases in between. Germline V CDR1 and CDR2: MDHEN, SYDVKM. This CDR3 has 15 amino acids. The CDR3 sequence: CASSEIQVKTDTQYF. The CDR3, as DNA: TGTGCCAGCAGCGAGATACAGGTGAAGACAGATACGCAGTATTTT.

This clonotype was counted ten times or more. The V gene is TRBV7-9, the J gene TRBJ2-1; 11 positions agree with TRBD2. Germline CDR1 and CDR2: SEHNR and FQNEAQ (reference sequence). This CDR3 is 17 amino acids long. The junction had 11 bases not matched to a gene; V was cut back by 2 bases and J by 8 bases. The CDR3 loop is CASSLSLNSGGAHEQFF. The CDR3 DNA is TGTGCCAGCAGCTTATCCCTCAATAGCGGGGGGGCCCATGAGCAGTTCTTC.

This clonotype was observed many times. This chain joins TRBV7-2 and TRBJ1-5; D not resolved. Per the germline V gene, CDR1 is SGHTA and CDR2 is FQGNSA. Trimming cost V 1 base and J 5 bases, with 6 bases left between them. The CDR3 loop spans 13 amino acids. This CDR3 is CASSLGMDQPQHF. The CDR3, as DNA: TGTGCCAGCAGCTTAGGGATGGATCAGCCCCAGCATTTT. The full variable domain, with the rest looked up from reference TRBV7-2 and TRBJ1-5, is GAGVSQSPSNKVTEKGKDVELRCDPISGHTALYWYRQSLGQGLEFLIYFQGNSAPDKSGLPSDRFSAERTGGSVSTLTIQRTQQEDSAVYLCASSLGMDQPQHFGDGTRLSIL.

This clonotype has a handful of counts. This chain links TRBV5-1 with TRBJ2-5; 7 positions agree with TRBD1. Trimming removed 4 bases from V and 5 bases from J; junction bases left unmatched: 8. The CDR3 extends over 14 amino acids. In germline, CDR1 is SGHRS, CDR2 YFSETQ. DNA for the CDR3: TGCGCCAGCAGCCCGACAGGGATAGAGGAGACCCAGTACTTC. Amino acids: CASSPTGIEETQYF.